This entry describes one T cell receptor (beta chain). The source of the sample is a study of shared clonotypes between healthy human individuals. Germline-derived CDR1 and CDR2 are SGHNT and YYREEE (reference sequence). CDR3 length: 14 amino acids. Losses at the gene ends were 3 bases for V and 10 bases for J; bases not matched to a gene: 10. The protocol was immunoSEQ multiplex PCR, while the TCRdb copy is restricted to in-frame clones and leaves out a portion. This sample carries fewer than 700,000 clones, about 80% of them seen once, and the ten largest clones take around 12%. Free of recent acute infections or vaccinations, the donors were healthy HIV-negative adults.

The V and J genes are TRBV5-4 and TRBJ2-3; 8 positions agree with TRBD2. The receptor comes from a woman between 40 and 55 years old in good health. Some clones in this sample may be carry-over from other donors' samples. The sample taken for sequencing was PBMCs. The DNA of the CDR3 is TGTGCCAGCAGCTCCACTACGCGGGGGGTTGCGCAGTATTTT. This gives the protein CASSSTTRGVAQYF.